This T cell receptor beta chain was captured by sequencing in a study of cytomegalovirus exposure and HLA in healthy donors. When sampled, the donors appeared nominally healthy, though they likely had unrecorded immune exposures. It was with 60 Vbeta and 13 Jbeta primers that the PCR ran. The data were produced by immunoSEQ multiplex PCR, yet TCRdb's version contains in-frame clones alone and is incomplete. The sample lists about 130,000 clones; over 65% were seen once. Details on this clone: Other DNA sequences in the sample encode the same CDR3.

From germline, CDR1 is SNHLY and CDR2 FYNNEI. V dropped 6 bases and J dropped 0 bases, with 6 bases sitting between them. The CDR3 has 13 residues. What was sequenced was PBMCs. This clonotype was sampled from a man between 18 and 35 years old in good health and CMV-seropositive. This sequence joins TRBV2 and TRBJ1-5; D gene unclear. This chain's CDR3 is CASRRDSNQPQHF. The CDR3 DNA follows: TGTGCCAGCAGACGGGATAGCAATCAGCCCCAGCATTTT.